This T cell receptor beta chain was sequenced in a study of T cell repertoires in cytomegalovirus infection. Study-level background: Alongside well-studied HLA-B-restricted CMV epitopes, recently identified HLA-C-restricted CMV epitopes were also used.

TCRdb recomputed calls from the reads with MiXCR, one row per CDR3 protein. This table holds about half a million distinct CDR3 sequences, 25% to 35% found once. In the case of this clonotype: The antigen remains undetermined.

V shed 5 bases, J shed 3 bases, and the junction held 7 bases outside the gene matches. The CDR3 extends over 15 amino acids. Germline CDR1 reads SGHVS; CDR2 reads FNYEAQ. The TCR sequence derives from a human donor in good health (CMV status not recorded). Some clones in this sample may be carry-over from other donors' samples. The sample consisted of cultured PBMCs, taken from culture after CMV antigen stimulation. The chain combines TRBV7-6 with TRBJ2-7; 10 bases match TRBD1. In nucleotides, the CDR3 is TGTGCCAGCAGCCCGGGACAGGGGTCCTTCTACGAGCAGTACTTC. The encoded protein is CASSPGQGSFYEQYF.